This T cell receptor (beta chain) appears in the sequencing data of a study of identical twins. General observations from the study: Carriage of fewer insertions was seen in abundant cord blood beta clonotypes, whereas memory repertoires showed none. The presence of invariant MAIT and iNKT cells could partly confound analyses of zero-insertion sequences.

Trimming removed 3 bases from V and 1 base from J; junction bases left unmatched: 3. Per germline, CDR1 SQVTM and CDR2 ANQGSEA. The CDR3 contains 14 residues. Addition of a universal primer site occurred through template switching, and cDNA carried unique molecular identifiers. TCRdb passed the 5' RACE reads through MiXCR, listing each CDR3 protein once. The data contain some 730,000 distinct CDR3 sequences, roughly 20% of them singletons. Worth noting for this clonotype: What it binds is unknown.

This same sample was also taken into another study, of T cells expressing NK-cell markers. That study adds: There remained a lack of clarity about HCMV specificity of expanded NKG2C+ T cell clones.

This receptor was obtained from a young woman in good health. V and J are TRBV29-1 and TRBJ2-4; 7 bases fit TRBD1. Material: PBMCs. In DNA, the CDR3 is TGCAGCGTTGAGGACAGGTCCGCCAAAAACATTCAGTACTTC. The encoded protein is CSVEDRSAKNIQYF.